This TCR beta chain was observed in a study of T cells after posttransplantation cyclophosphamide (dated by TCRdb to the mid-2010s). The study in broad terms: Using TRB sequencing, the study followed how the T cell repertoire reconstituted after myeloablative bone marrow transplantation in which posttransplantation cyclophosphamide served as GVHD prophylaxis. Antigen receptor sequencing covered samples from a few dozen PTCy-treated patients and approximately 15 of their related bone marrow donors. Blood from every one of the 30 or so PTCy patients who had 1-year posttransplant specimens underwent TRB sequencing. Up to 3 additional blood samples from 2 to 5.2 years after transplant were also TRB-sequenced in 3 patients, as was pretransplant blood from a handful of patients. Because TRA and TRB clonality were tightly correlated in 9 samples, subsequent TCR analyses were focused on TRB only. Public TRB sequences were checked against a database of over 3,500 sequences associated with responses to pathogens, tumor antigens, self-antigens and alloantigens. On the study overall, not on this receptor specifically: The TRB repertoires of T cells infiltrating skin or the GI tract showed only limited overlap with the TRB repertoires found in blood. Across under 50 patients, recipient CMV seropositivity and CMV reactivation were highly associated with TRB clonality; PTCy diversity was similar to CNI/methotrexate controls. Donor-recipient similarity was low at 1-2 months but increased during the first year, and donor CD8+ memory clones often dominated later blood repertoires.

This clone was observed once. It lacks a known antigen. No base qualities exist here, and no much larger clone lies one base off it. CDR3 length: 16 amino acids, cysteine to phenylalanine. Only the CDR3 part of the read is kept: 48 bases, read in frame from the first base. CDR1 and CDR2 are drawn from the germline V gene: SNHLY, FYNNEI. V loses 3 bases, J loses 9 bases, and the germline ends lie 23 bases apart. The treatment or condition label here, explained by the study, means: high-dose cyclophosphamide on days +3 and +4 as single-agent GVHD prophylaxis. Busulfan and fludarabine conditioning, a related or unrelated marrow graft, and cyclophosphamide on days +3 and +4 were given to PTCy patients. PTCy-treated patients were drawn from a prospective multi-institutional clinical trial. Peripheral blood and bone marrow mononuclear cells were isolated by Ficoll-Hypaque density centrifugation and were cryopreserved.

Genomic DNA was used for TRB sequencing, which was performed with the immunoSEQ assay at survey resolution or with the hsTCRB kit. Per the authors' processing: The immunoSEQ software was used for initial read processing, and the LymphoSeq R package was used for repertoire analyses. Clonality was computed as 1 minus normalized Shannon entropy; Gini coefficient was also calculated for each TRB dataset. Phenotypes of unsorted samples were inferred by mapping TRB sequences from sorted subsets of the recipient or donor onto unsorted samples of the same recipient. Held by TCRdb, this immuneACCESS table contains in-frame sequences only and omits some clones. Under half of the omission traces to an unresolved V gene where checked; the cause of the rest is unknown. That table supplies the V and J calls and clone size; D and trimming were determined from the DNA. This sample is represented by 9,000 to 13,000 clones; 80% to 90% of them were singletons. The top ten clonotypes cover 5% to 6.5% of the sample.

The source material was PBMCs, sampled after allogeneic stem cell transplant with posttransplant cyclophosphamide. This TCR was sampled from a female patient aged 50-59 years who received an allogeneic stem cell transplant from a related donor, was CMV-positive, and had no GVHD. Some T cells may derive from the graft donor when a transplant has been performed. This receptor chain uses TRBV2 and TRBJ1-2; the D gene cannot be resolved reliably. The DNA is as follows: TGTGCCAGCAGTGAGATGACCACGGGTATAGCTATGAGCTACACCTTC. Its protein is CASSEMTTGIAMSYTF.